Reported below is one T cell receptor (beta chain). Trimming removed 4 bases from V and 5 bases from J, with 16 bases in between. Germline values: CDR1 SGHDT, CDR2 YYEEEE. This CDR3 is 16 amino acids long. These data are taken from a study of blood T cell repertoires in COVID-19. Study context: Sites across the United States, Italy and Spain contributed samples from acute and convalescent COVID-19. PBMCs, B-cell-depleted T cells, or T cells were the source of the cDNA or gDNA that made up the material.

Original handling: Amplification of reference gene primers provided the estimated nucleated cell counts. Generated by immunoSEQ multiplex PCR, the TCRdb table keeps only in-frame clones and is missing some. Clone size and V and J calls were adopted from that table, with D and trimming inferred from the DNA. The repertoire holds 50,000 to 60,000 clones, with about 88% as singletons. Sequencing was carried out using peripheral blood. This sequence was found in a man in his 60s with acute or convalescent COVID-19. The V call is TRBV5-6, the J call TRBJ1-6; tentatively, D is TRBD1 (5 bases). CDR3 sequence (DNA): TGTGCCAGCAGCCCTAGGGTGGGGGGGGATAATTCACCCCTCCACTTT. Translated: CASSPRVGGDNSPLHF. Based on the CDR3 plus reference TRBV5-6 and TRBJ1-6, the full variable domain is DAGVTQSPTHLIKTRGQQVTLRCSPKSGHDTVSWYQQALGQGPQFIFQYYEEEERQRGNFPDRFSGHQFPNYSSELNVNALLLGDSALYLCASSPRVGGDNSPLHFGNGTRLTVT.